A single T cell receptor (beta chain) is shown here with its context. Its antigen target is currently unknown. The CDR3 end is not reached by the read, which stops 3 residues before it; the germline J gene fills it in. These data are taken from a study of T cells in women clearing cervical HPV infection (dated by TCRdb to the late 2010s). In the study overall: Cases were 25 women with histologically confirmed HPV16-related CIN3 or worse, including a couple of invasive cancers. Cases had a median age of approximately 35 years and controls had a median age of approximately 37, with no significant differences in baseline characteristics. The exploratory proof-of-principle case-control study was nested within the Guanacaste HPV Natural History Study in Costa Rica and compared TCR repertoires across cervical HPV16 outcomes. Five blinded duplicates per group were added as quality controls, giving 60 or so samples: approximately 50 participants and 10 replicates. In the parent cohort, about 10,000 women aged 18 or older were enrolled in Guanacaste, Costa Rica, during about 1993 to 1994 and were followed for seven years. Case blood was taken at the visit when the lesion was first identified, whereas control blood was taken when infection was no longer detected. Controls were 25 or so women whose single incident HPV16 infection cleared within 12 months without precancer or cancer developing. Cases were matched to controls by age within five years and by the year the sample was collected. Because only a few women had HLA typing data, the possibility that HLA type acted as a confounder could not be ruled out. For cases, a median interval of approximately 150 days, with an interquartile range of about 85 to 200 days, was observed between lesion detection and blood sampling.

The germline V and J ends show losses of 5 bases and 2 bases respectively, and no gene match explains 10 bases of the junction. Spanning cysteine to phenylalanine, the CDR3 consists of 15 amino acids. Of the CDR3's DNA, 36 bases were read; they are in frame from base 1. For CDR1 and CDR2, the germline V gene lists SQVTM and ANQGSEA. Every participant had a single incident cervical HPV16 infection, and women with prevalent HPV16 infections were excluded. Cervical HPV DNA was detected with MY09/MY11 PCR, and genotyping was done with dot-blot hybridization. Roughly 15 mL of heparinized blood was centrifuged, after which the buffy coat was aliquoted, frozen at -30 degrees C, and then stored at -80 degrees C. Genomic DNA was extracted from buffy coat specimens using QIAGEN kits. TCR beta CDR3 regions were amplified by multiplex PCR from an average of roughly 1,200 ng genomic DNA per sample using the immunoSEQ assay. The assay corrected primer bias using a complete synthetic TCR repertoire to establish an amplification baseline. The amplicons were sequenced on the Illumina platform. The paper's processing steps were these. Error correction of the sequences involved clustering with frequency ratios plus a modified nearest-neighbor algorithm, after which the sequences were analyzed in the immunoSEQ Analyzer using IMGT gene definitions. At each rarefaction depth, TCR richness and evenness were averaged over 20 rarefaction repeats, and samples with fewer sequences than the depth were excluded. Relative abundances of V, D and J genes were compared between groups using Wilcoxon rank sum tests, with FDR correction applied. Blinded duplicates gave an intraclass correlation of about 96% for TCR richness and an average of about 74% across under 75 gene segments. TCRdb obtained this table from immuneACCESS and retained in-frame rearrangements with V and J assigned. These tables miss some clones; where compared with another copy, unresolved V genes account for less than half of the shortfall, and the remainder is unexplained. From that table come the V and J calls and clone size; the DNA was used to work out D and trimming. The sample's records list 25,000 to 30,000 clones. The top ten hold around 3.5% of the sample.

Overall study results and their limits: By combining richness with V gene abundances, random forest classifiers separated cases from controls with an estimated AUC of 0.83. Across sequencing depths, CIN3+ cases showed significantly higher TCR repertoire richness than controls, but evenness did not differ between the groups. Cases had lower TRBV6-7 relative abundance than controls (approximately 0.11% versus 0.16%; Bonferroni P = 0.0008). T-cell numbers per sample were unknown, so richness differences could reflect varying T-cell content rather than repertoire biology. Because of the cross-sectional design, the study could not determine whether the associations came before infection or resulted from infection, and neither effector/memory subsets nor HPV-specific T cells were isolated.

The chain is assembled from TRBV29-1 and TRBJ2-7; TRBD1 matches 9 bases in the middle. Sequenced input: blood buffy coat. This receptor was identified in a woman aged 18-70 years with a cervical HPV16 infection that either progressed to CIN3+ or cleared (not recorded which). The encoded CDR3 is CSVLGVRTGAYEQYF. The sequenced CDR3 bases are TGCAGCGTTCTGGGGGTCCGGACAGGGGCCTACGAG.